The T cell receptor beta chain described here comes from a study of blood T cells in healthy people across ages. Findings of the study overall: PBMCs went unsorted, and a conclusive naive versus antigen-experienced comparison was therefore prevented. TCR beta diversity was tightly associated with the proportion of naive T cells.

On this clonotype: Its matching antigen is unknown.

It was with a sample-barcoded 5' primer and a J-beta primer mix that a second PCR of roughly 7 to 12 cycles was run. MiXCR, applied by TCRdb to the 5' RACE reads, yields one record per CDR3 protein. Among about 680,000 distinct CDR3 sequences listed, 45% to 50% were seen once. The sequenced material came from blood. This sequence originates from a woman aged 60 to 75 in good health.

The CDR3 reads CASSPLTASYEQYF. In nucleotides, the CDR3 is TGTGCCAGCAGCCCCCTGACTGCTTCCTACGAGCAGTACTTC. The chain links TRBV7-2 to TRBJ2-7; no firm D call. The ends were cut back, 5 bases at V and 1 base at J, with 12 bases in the middle. The CDR3 sequence is 14 residues long. Germline V lookup: CDR1 SGHTA, CDR2 FQGNSA.